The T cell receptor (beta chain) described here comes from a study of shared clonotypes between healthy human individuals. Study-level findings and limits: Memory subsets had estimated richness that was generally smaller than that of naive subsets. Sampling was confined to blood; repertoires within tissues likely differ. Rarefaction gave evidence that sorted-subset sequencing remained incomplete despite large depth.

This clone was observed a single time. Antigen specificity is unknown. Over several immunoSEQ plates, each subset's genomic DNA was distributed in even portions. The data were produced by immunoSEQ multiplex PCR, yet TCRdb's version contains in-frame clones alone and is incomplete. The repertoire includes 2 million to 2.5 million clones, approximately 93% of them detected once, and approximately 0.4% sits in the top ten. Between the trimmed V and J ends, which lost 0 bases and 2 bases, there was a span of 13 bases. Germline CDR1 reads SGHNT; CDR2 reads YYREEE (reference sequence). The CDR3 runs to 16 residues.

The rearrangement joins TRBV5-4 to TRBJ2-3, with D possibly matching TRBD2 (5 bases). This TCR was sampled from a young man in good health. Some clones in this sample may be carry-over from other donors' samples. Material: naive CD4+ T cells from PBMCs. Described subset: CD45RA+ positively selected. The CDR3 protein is CASSLASGLYTDTQYF. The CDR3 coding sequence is TGTGCCAGCAGCTTGGCCAGCGGACTGTACACAGATACGCAGTATTTT. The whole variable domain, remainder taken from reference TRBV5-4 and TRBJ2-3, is ETGVTQSPTHLIKTRGQQVTLRCSSQSGHNTVSWYQQALGQGPQFIFQYYREEENGRGNFPPRFSGLQFPNYSSELNVNALELDDSALYLCASSLASGLYTDTQYFGPGTRLTVL.